This TCR beta chain was documented in a study of shared clonotypes between healthy human individuals. Several immunoSEQ plates held equal portions of the genomic DNA taken from each subset. Sequencing was performed on unsorted PBMC DNA using ten immunoSEQ deep assay plates. The data were produced by immunoSEQ multiplex PCR, yet TCRdb's version contains in-frame clones alone and is incomplete. The data show fewer than 550,000 clones, around 79% seen once. Points on this clone: Antigen unknown.

Study observations and caveats: Genetic and exposure-history diversity was limited by the few donors.

Per germline, CDR1 MNHNS and CDR2 SASEGT. With V trimmed by 3 bases and J by 1 base, 3 bases remained unmatched. The CDR3 loop spans 15 amino acids. The sample comprised PBMCs. The chain has TRBV6-1 and TRBJ2-7; 10 bases match TRBD1. This clonotype was sampled from a woman between 35 and 50 years old in good health. Some clones in this sample may be carry-over from other donors' samples. The CDR3: CASSEGTGESYEQYF. The CDR3 nucleotides read TGTGCCAGCAGTGAGGGGACAGGGGAGTCCTACGAGCAGTACTTC.